One sample yielded the 20 T cell receptor beta chains listed below, sequenced in a study of T cells in Graves' hyperthyroidism and ophthalmopathy. Amplified TCR beta CDR3 regions derived from RNA transcripts. The HTBI set primed first-round TCR CDR3 RT-PCR. From the multiplex PCR reads, TCRdb called clonotypes with MiXCR, one entry per CDR3 protein. The sample records 410,000 or so distinct CDR3 sequences, roughly 14% being singletons. Sequenced material: blood. Every receptor here comes from a young man with Graves' ophthalmopathy.

This clonotype showed up just a few times. The chain joins TRBV7-2 to TRBJ2-5, with TRBD2 identical over 7 bases. V was pared by 3 bases and J by 5 bases, with 15 bases of the junction left unmatched. There are 17 residues in the CDR3. Germline V gene data show CDR1 as SGHTA and CDR2 as FQGNSA. The CDR3 DNA is TGTGCCAGCAGCTTCAACCGGTTAAGAGGGAGGGGCGAGACCCAGTACTTC. Its protein product is CASSFNRLRGRGETQYF.

There are many counts of this clonotype. The chain has TRBV13 and TRBJ2-1, with D tentatively TRBD2 (6 bases). V dropped 0 bases and J dropped 3 bases, with 12 bases sitting between them. Germline V gives CDR1 PRHDT, CDR2 FYEKMQ (reference sequence). The CDR3 covers 16 residues. CDR3 protein: CASSLGGGKNYNEQFF. CDR3 nucleotide sequence: TGTGCCAGCAGCTTAGGTGGCGGGAAGAACTACAATGAGCAGTTCTTC.

Ten or more counts support this clonotype. CDR3 residues: CASSPRGWTGGEQYF. In DNA, the CDR3 is TGTGCCAGCAGCCCGCGGGGCTGGACAGGGGGCGAGCAGTACTTC. This chain uses TRBV11-3 with TRBJ2-7; 10 nucleotides agree with TRBD1. The CDR3 spans 15 residues. Germline CDR1 reads SGHNT; CDR2 reads YENEEA. The V segment lost 5 bases and the J segment 6 bases; nucleotides outside the gene matches: 10.

There are many counts of this clonotype. The genes are TRBV24-1 and TRBJ2-2; 9 nucleotides line up with TRBD1. After removal of 6 bases from V and 4 bases from J, the junction contained 11 bases not matched to a gene. The CDR3 is 17 residues long. CDR1 KGHDR and CDR2 SFDVKD come from the germline V gene. CDR3 sequence: CATSQVEGQGITGELFF. The CDR3 DNA reads as TGTGCCACCAGTCAAGTCGAGGGACAGGGAATCACCGGGGAGCTGTTTTTT.

The rearrangement links TRBV29-1 to TRBJ1-2; 7 bases map to TRBD1. Germline CDR1 and CDR2: SQVTM and ANQGSEA. V shed 6 bases and J 0 bases; nucleotides not matched to a gene: 1. The CDR3 loop spans 12 amino acids. The CDR3 loop reads CSVGQANYGYTF. CDR3 DNA sequence: TGCAGCGTAGGACAGGCTAACTATGGCTACACCTTC.

This chain uses TRBV14 with TRBJ1-2; possibly TRBD1 for D (5 bases). This CDR3 has 14 amino acids. Germline V lookup: CDR1 SGHDN, CDR2 FVKESK. V was trimmed by 0 bases and J by 8 bases, leaving 13 bases between them. The CDR3 nucleotides are TGTGCCAGCAGCCAAGATGCACAGGCTAGGGGCTACACCTTC. Residues: CASSQDAQARGYTF.

This clonotype was detected many times. The chain links TRBV20-1 to TRBJ1-2, with D unclear. Germline loops: CDR1 DFQATT, CDR2 SNEGSKA (reference sequence). Between the trimmed V and J ends, which lost 3 bases and 5 bases, there was a span of 1 base. The CDR3 spans 9 residues. CDR3 region: CSASYGYTF. The CDR3 DNA sequence: TGCAGTGCTAGTTATGGCTACACCTTC.

Ten or more counts support this clonotype. The chain has TRBV5-1 and TRBJ2-7, with TRBD1 matching 10 bases. Trimming removed 7 bases from V and 5 bases from J; junction bases left unmatched: 9. Germline CDR1 reads SGHRS; CDR2 reads YFSETQ. CDR3 length: 14 residues. Here the CDR3 DNA reads TGCGCCAGCGAAACCGGACAGGGGGGCAACGAGCAGTACTTC. Protein: CASETGQGGNEQYF.

This clonotype was seen repeatedly, ten times or more. This chain joins TRBV30 and TRBJ1-1; D remains unclear. Germline CDR1 and CDR2: GTSNPN and SVGIG (reference sequence). CDR3 length: 11 residues. The V end lost 2 bases, the J end lost 1 base, and 2 bases lay between the germline ends. The CDR3 sequence is CAWSTNTEAFF. The DNA for the CDR3 is TGTGCCTGGAGTACGAACACTGAAGCTTTCTTT.

At least ten counts were recorded for this clonotype. The chain carries TRBV18 and TRBJ2-2; 11 bases map to TRBD2. Germline-derived CDR1 and CDR2 are KGHSH and LQKENI. This CDR3 comprises 15 residues. With V trimmed by 0 bases and J by 10 bases, 4 bases remained unmatched. CDR3 sequence (DNA): TGTGCCAGCTCACCACCGACTAGCGGGAAGGCGGAGCTGTTTTTT. It yields the protein CASSPPTSGKAELFF.

The chain has TRBV7-9 and TRBJ2-4; 8 bases are a match to TRBD1. CDR1 SEHNR and CDR2 FQNEAQ come from the germline V gene (reference sequence). CDR3 size: 14 residues. With 0 bases clipped from V and 9 bases from J, the junction kept 4 bases outside the gene matches. The CDR3 DNA reads as TGTGCCAGCAGCTTAGCGGACAGGGCGGGCATTCAGTACTTC. Translated: CASSLADRAGIQYF.

Comments on this clonotype: A much larger clone lies a single base off, so this may be a read error. The V gene is TRBV20-1, the J gene TRBJ1-1, with D unclear. Germline lookup yields CDR1 DFQATT and CDR2 SNEGSKA (reference sequence). The CDR3 covers 13 residues. This chain's CDR3 is CSARAVMNTEALF. The CDR3 nucleotides are TGCAGTGCTAGAGCGGTCATGAACACTGAAGCTCTCTTT.

At least ten counts were recorded for this clonotype. This chain connects TRBV6-1 to TRBJ2-2; the match to TRBD1 covers 7 bases. Germline CDR1 and CDR2: MNHNS and SASEGT. The CDR3 is 14 amino acids. V was pared by 8 bases and J by 5 bases, with 8 bases of the junction left unmatched. CDR3: CASGRQGETGELFF. The CDR3 region has the DNA TGTGCCAGCGGACGACAGGGAGAAACCGGGGAGCTGTTTTTT.

A remark on this clonotype: Mismatch with germline at one junction end may stem from a read error. The rearrangement links TRBV12-3 or TRBV12-4 to TRBJ2-2; weak D call: TRBD2 (6 bases). The CDR3 runs 14 residues. The CDR3 sequence: CASTTTLATGELLF. The CDR3 DNA is TGTGCCAGCACCACAACACTAGCAACCGGGGAGCTGCTTTTT.

This clonotype occurred many times. The gene calls are TRBV7-8 and TRBJ1-4, with 8 positions matching TRBD1. The CDR3 runs to 14 residues. From germline, CDR1 is SGHVS and CDR2 FQNEAQ. Trimming took 5 bases from V and 7 from J; bases not matched to a gene: 6. CDR3 region: CASSEGQGREKLFF. The CDR3 DNA reads TGTGCCAGCAGCGAAGGACAGGGCCGTGAAAAACTGTTTTTT.

This clonotype was observed a few times. The chain employs TRBV20-1 and TRBJ2-7, with D maybe TRBD1 (7 bases). Trimming removed 6 bases at V and 1 base at J, with 13 bases between. CDR3 length: 13 residues. The germline V gene encodes CDR1 DFQATT and CDR2 SNEGSKA (reference sequence). In DNA form, the CDR3 reads TGCAGTGCCAGGGCAGGGGGGTCCTACGAGCAGTACTTC. Translated, it gives CSARAGGSYEQYF.

V is TRBV6-5 and J is TRBJ2-7; 10 positions agree with TRBD1. This CDR3 comprises 15 residues. V lost 0 bases and J lost 4; bases outside the gene matches: 3. Germline CDR1 and CDR2: MNHEY and SVGAGI. As DNA, the CDR3 is TGTGCCAGCAGTTACTCGACAGGGGGCGAGTACGAGCAGTACTTC. Protein: CASSYSTGGEYEQYF.

This clonotype was seen at least ten times. CDR3 region: CASRRDRYYEQYF. DNA of the CDR3: TGTGCCAGCCGCCGGGACCGTTACTACGAGCAGTACTTC. The chain carries TRBV5-6 and TRBJ2-7, with D perhaps being TRBD1 or TRBD2 (5 bases each). CDR3 length: 13 residues. Trimming took off 7 bases at V and 3 bases at J, with 14 bases between the two ends. Germline loops: CDR1 SGHDT, CDR2 YYEEEE.

This clonotype has a count of ten or more. The chain recombines TRBV6-1 with TRBJ2-7, with 8 bases fitting TRBD2. This CDR3 has 18 amino acids. Germline V gene lookup returns CDR1 MNHNS and CDR2 SASEGT. The V segment lost 2 bases and the J segment 0 bases; nucleotides outside the gene matches: 12. The chain's CDR3 is CASSEIGAIAGFSYEQYF. In nucleotides, the CDR3 is TGTGCCAGCAGTGAAATCGGGGCTATAGCGGGATTCTCCTACGAGCAGTACTTC.

This clonotype was detected ten times or more. This chain links TRBV5-6 with TRBJ1-6, with D possibly matching TRBD1 (5 bases). Germline assignment: CDR1 SGHDT and CDR2 YYEEEE. V lost 2 bases, J lost 10 bases, and 7 bases lay in between. This CDR3 spans 12 amino acids. CDR3 bases: TGTGCCAGCAGCTTTGGGGACTCACCCCTCCACTTT. Translated, it gives CASSFGDSPLHF.